One and the same sample provided the 28 T cell receptor beta chains below, sequenced in a study of blood T cell repertoires in COVID-19. Repertoires were generated with immunoSEQ multiplex PCR, while TCRdb's copy carries only in-frame clones and drops some. This sample yields 200,000 to 250,000 clones, of which around 89% are seen a single time; 4.1% belongs to the top ten. The sequenced material came from PBMCs or T cells enriched from blood (not recorded which). All receptors derive from a woman aged 30 to 39 who had recovered from COVID-19.

This rearrangement joins TRBV14 to TRBJ1-2; D gene uncertain. The CDR3 sequence is 14 residues long. The V end lost 5 bases, the J end lost 2 bases, and 12 bases lay between the germline ends. Germline-derived CDR1 and CDR2 are SGHDN and FVKESK. The CDR3 is CASSSLEENYGYTF. CDR3 DNA: TGTGCCAGCAGCTCACTCGAGGAGAACTATGGCTACACCTTC.

The genes are TRBV27 and TRBJ1-2; 8 nucleotides line up with TRBD1. Trimming cost V 7 bases and J 6 bases; bases outside gene matches: 16. The CDR3 has 16 residues. The germline gives CDR1 MNHEY, CDR2 SMNVEV (reference sequence). This CDR3 reads CASTSILRTGFNGYTF. The CDR3 DNA sequence: TGTGCCAGCACTTCGATACTGAGGACAGGGTTCAATGGCTACACCTTC.

The chain joins TRBV28 to TRBJ2-3; 11 nucleotides match TRBD2. Per the germline V gene, CDR1 is MDHEN and CDR2 is SYDVKM. The trim removed 5 bases at V and 5 bases at J, leaving 3 bases unmatched. The CDR3 has 14 amino acids. The DNA for the CDR3 is TGTGCCAGCAGTGAACTAGCGGGAGAAGATACGCAGTATTTT. Translation: CASSELAGEDTQYF.

This chain connects TRBV19 to TRBJ2-1; TRBD2 agrees at 8 bases. CDR3 length equals 17 residues. Germline CDR1 reads LNHDA; CDR2 reads SQIVND (reference sequence). The V segment lost 6 bases and the J segment 2 bases; nucleotides outside the gene matches: 12. The CDR3 coding sequence is TGTGCCAGTAGCTCTCTATATAGCGGGAATGCCTACAATGAGCAGTTCTTC. It translates to CASSSLYSGNAYNEQFF.

The table lists this clone with a count of one. The chain joins TRBV28 to TRBJ1-5; D uncertain. There are 14 residues in the CDR3. Trimming stripped 4 bases from V and 3 bases from J, with 10 bases between. Germline CDR1 is MDHEN and CDR2 is SYDVKM. In DNA, the CDR3 is TGTGCCAGCAGTTCCTCTGGCCCCAATCAGCCCCAGCATTTT. Translation: CASSSSGPNQPQHF.

This CDR3 is CASSGGSLGDTQYF. The CDR3 DNA follows: TGTGCCAGCAGCGGCGGGAGTTTGGGAGATACGCAGTATTTT. This chain connects TRBV7-8 to TRBJ2-3; TRBD2 matches 7 bases. CDR1 is SGHVS and CDR2 is FQNEAQ in the germline V gene. Losses at the gene ends were 5 bases for V and 5 bases for J; bases not matched to a gene: 7. This CDR3 has 14 residues.

This clone showed up just once. This chain joins TRBV28 and TRBJ2-1, with 8 positions matching TRBD1. Germline V gene sequence: CDR1 MDHEN, CDR2 SYDVKM. The CDR3 has 14 amino acids. The trim removed 3 bases at V and 10 bases at J, leaving 8 bases unmatched. CDR3 loop: CASSLTGVLKEQFF. In DNA form, the CDR3 reads TGTGCCAGCAGTTTGACAGGGGTCCTAAAAGAGCAGTTCTTC.

V is TRBV5-1 and J is TRBJ1-6, with 7 bases lining up with TRBD1. Germline values: CDR1 SGHRS, CDR2 YFSETQ. CDR3 length: 15 amino acids. V dropped 0 bases and J dropped 8; count of bases not matched to a gene: 5. The CDR3 spells CASSLEGGRDSPLHF. In nucleotides, the CDR3 is TGCGCCAGCAGCTTGGAAGGGGGCAGGGATTCACCCCTCCACTTT.

This sequence joins TRBV28 and TRBJ1-2, with 11 bases that match TRBD1. With V trimmed by 5 bases and J by 2 bases, 10 bases remained unmatched. The germline V gene encodes CDR1 MDHEN and CDR2 SYDVKM. This CDR3 has 17 amino acids. The CDR3 is CASSITGTGGRNYGYTF. The DNA for the CDR3 is TGTGCCAGCAGTATTACCGGGACAGGGGGGAGGAACTATGGCTACACCTTC.

This clone was seen a few times. The rearrangement uses TRBV7-2 and TRBJ2-3; D remains ambiguous. The CDR3 totals 13 residues. The ends were cut back, 5 bases at V and 6 bases at J, with 12 bases in the middle. In germline, CDR1 is SGHTA, CDR2 FQGNSA. The CDR3: CASSPNQRDTQYF. CDR3 nucleotides: TGTGCCAGCAGCCCTAACCAACGGGATACGCAGTATTTT.

The chain uses TRBV7-9 and TRBJ1-1; D unresolved. Trimming took off 8 bases at V and 4 bases at J, with 14 bases between the two ends. This CDR3 is 13 amino acids long. Germline V gene lookup returns CDR1 SEHNR and CDR2 FQNEAQ (reference sequence). CDR3 sequence (DNA): TGTGCCAGCTCCGAGGGCATGGGCACTGAAGCTTTCTTT. Translation gives CASSEGMGTEAFF.

This clone was seen only once. In DNA form, the CDR3 reads TGTGCCAGCAGCTTAAGGGGAGGGGGTACGTTTGGCAATCAGCCCCAGCATTTT. It encodes CASSLRGGGTFGNQPQHF. V is TRBV7-2 and J is TRBJ1-5; possible D gene TRBD1, 6 bases. The CDR3 loop spans 18 amino acids. Trimming removed 2 bases from V and 2 bases from J, with 19 bases in between. Germline-derived CDR1 and CDR2 are SGHTA and FQGNSA.

The chain links TRBV27 to TRBJ1-5; D may be TRBD1 (6 bases). CDR1 and CDR2 from the germline V gene are MNHEY and SMNVEV (reference sequence). V was clipped by 6 bases and J by 2 bases, with 14 bases between them. The CDR3 totals 15 residues. The CDR3 spells CASRLHRDGNQPQHF. In nucleotides, the CDR3 is TGTGCCAGCAGGTTACACAGGGACGGCAATCAGCCCCAGCATTTT.

The rearrangement uses TRBV27 and TRBJ1-1; 11 positions agree with TRBD1. In germline, CDR1 is MNHEY, CDR2 SMNVEV (reference sequence). The CDR3 is made up of 16 amino acids. J lost 4 bases, V lost 2 bases, and 6 bases had no gene match. The CDR3 loop is CASSLRTGGVSTEAFF. The CDR3 nucleotides are TGTGCCAGCAGTTTAAGGACAGGGGGCGTGAGCACTGAAGCTTTCTTT.

The chain is built from TRBV18 and TRBJ1-3; D is possibly TRBD1 (6 bases). Germline V gene sequence: CDR1 KGHSH, CDR2 LQKENI. There are 13 residues in the CDR3. V dropped 3 bases and J dropped 7 bases, with 10 bases sitting between them. Here the CDR3 DNA reads TGTGCCAGCTCACCGGCAGGGGCGAACACCATATATTTT. Residues: CASSPAGANTIYF.

CDR3 nucleotide sequence: TGTGCCAGCAGTTATTCAGGGGGCACTGAAGCTTTCTTT. The encoded protein is CASSYSGGTEAFF. J is TRBJ1-1 and V is TRBV12-3 or TRBV12-4; 7 positions agree with TRBD1. The CDR3 contains 13 residues. Trimming took 4 bases from V and 4 from J; bases not matched to a gene: 3.

This clone was recorded once. The chain couples TRBV12-3 or TRBV12-4 to TRBJ2-6; D call uncertain. V was trimmed by 5 bases and J by 8 bases, leaving 4 bases between them. The CDR3 is made up of 11 amino acids. The CDR3 DNA follows: TGTGCCAGCAGTACTTCCAACGTCCTGACTTTC. Its translation: CASSTSNVLTF.

This sequence joins TRBV7-2 and TRBJ2-7; possible D gene TRBD2, 6 bases. The V end was cut by 5 bases, the J end by 6 bases, with 20 bases between. Per germline, CDR1 SGHTA and CDR2 FQGNSA. The CDR3 totals 15 residues. CDR3 region: CASSQSRSRGGEQYF. CDR3 in DNA: TGTGCCAGCAGCCAGAGTAGGAGTCGGGGAGGCGAGCAGTACTTC.

The V gene is TRBV28, the J gene TRBJ2-7, with D possibly being TRBD1 (5 bases). Germline assignment: CDR1 MDHEN and CDR2 SYDVKM. Trimming cost V 5 bases and J 11 bases, with 16 bases left between them. The CDR3 is made up of 12 amino acids. This chain's CDR3 is CASSTTGNLEYF. The CDR3 coding sequence is TGTGCCAGCAGTACCACAGGAAATCTAGAGTACTTC. The full variable domain, in which reference TRBV28 and TRBJ2-7 provide the parts outside the CDR3, is DVKVTQSSRYLVKRTGEKVFLECVQDMDHENMFWYRQDPGLGLRLIYFSYDVKMKEKGDIPEGYSVSREKKERFSLILESASTNQTSMYLCASSTTGNLEYFGPGTRLTVT.

V gene TRBV19 combines with J gene TRBJ1-1; possible D gene TRBD1, 5 bases. Germline-derived CDR1 and CDR2 are LNHDA and SQIVND (reference sequence). The germline V and J ends were trimmed by 8 bases and 1 base, with 17 bases remaining between them. The CDR3 has 15 amino acids. In DNA, the CDR3 is TGTGCCAGTCGGAAGGGGCAGGAGAGGAACACTGAAGCTTTCTTT. It is translated as CASRKGQERNTEAFF. The variable domain in full, completed from reference TRBV19 and TRBJ1-1, reads DGGITQSPKYLFRKEGQNVTLSCEQNLNHDAMYWYRQDPGQGLRLIYYSQIVNDFQKGDIAEGYSVSREKKESFPLTVTSAQKNPTAFYLCASRKGQERNTEAFFGQGTRLTVV.

The gene calls are TRBV4-3 and TRBJ1-2; 7 positions agree with TRBD1. The CDR3 loop spans 14 amino acids. Losses at the gene ends were 3 bases for V and 0 bases for J; bases not matched to a gene: 1. The germline CDR1 and CDR2 sequences are LGHNA and YSLEER. The CDR3 reads CASSQDRTNYGYTF. CDR3 coding DNA: TGCGCCAGCAGCCAGGACAGGACTAACTATGGCTACACCTTC.

V is TRBV5-4 and J is TRBJ2-1; 11 bases map to TRBD2. Germline V gene sequence: CDR1 SGHNT, CDR2 YYREEE (reference sequence). V was pared by 4 bases and J by 0 bases, with 6 bases of the junction left unmatched. The length of the CDR3 is 17 residues. The CDR3 loop reads CASSRTSGSRSYNEQFF. CDR3 nucleotide sequence: TGTGCCAGCAGCCGGACTAGCGGGTCACGCTCCTACAATGAGCAGTTCTTC.

The chain employs TRBV28 and TRBJ2-3; 7 bases line up with TRBD2. This CDR3 comprises 16 residues. Losses at the gene ends were 2 bases for V and 2 bases for J; bases not matched to a gene: 7. Germline V gene data show CDR1 as MDHEN and CDR2 as SYDVKM. The CDR3 region is CASSLLPREITDTQYF. The CDR3 nucleotides are TGTGCCAGCAGTTTACTCCCGCGGGAGATCACAGATACGCAGTATTTT.

The genes are TRBV19 and TRBJ1-5, with D possibly being TRBD1 (6 bases). The CDR3 totals 16 residues. V gave up 9 bases and J gave up 4 bases, with 22 bases separating them. Germline assignment: CDR1 LNHDA and CDR2 SQIVND (reference sequence). CDR3 loop: CASRLTSGTRNQPQHF. The CDR3 DNA sequence: TGTGCCAGCAGGTTAACTTCCGGGACACGAAATCAGCCCCAGCATTTT.

The chain is built from TRBV9 and TRBJ1-4, with a weak D call TRBD1 (5 bases). The germline V gene has CDR1 SGDLS and CDR2 YYNGEE. V shed 0 bases and J shed 7 bases, with 10 bases lying between them. The CDR3 length is 14 residues. The CDR3 here is CASSVEGRGEKLFF. The CDR3, as DNA: TGTGCCAGCAGCGTAGAGGGGAGGGGTGAAAAACTGTTTTTT.

A remark on this clone: This specimen includes other DNA sequences encoding the same CDR3. The gene calls are TRBV2 and TRBJ1-5; 8 nucleotides agree with TRBD1. The CDR3 consists of 15 residues. J was trimmed by 2 bases and V by 5 bases; bases with no gene match: 5. The germline gives CDR1 SNHLY, CDR2 FYNNEI. As DNA, the CDR3 is TGTGCCAGCAGTCGGGACAGGCGAGGCAATCAGCCCCAGCATTTT. Translation gives CASSRDRRGNQPQHF.

This rearrangement joins TRBV28 to TRBJ1-1; D is uncertain. Germline CDR1 reads MDHEN; CDR2 reads SYDVKM. V gave up 1 base and J gave up 0 bases, with 12 bases separating them. This CDR3 has 16 amino acids. As DNA, the CDR3 is TGTGCCAGCAGTTTATCTGGCCCTGACATGAACACTGAAGCTTTCTTT. Its translation is CASSLSGPDMNTEAFF. The entire variable domain, with the rest obtained from reference TRBV28 and TRBJ1-1, is as follows: DVKVTQSSRYLVKRTGEKVFLECVQDMDHENMFWYRQDPGLGLRLIYFSYDVKMKEKGDIPEGYSVSREKKERFSLILESASTNQTSMYLCASSLSGPDMNTEAFFGQGTRLTVV.

The chain is built from TRBV3-1 (or the pseudogene TRBV3-2) and TRBJ2-7; 14 nucleotides match TRBD2. The V gene's germline CDR1 is LGHDT and CDR2 YNNKEL (reference sequence). V lost 4 bases and J lost 4; bases outside the gene matches: 6. The CDR3 covers 16 residues. CDR3 residues: CASSLGTSGRPYEQYF. The DNA of the CDR3 is TGTGCCAGCAGCCTCGGGACTAGCGGGAGACCATACGAGCAGTACTTC.